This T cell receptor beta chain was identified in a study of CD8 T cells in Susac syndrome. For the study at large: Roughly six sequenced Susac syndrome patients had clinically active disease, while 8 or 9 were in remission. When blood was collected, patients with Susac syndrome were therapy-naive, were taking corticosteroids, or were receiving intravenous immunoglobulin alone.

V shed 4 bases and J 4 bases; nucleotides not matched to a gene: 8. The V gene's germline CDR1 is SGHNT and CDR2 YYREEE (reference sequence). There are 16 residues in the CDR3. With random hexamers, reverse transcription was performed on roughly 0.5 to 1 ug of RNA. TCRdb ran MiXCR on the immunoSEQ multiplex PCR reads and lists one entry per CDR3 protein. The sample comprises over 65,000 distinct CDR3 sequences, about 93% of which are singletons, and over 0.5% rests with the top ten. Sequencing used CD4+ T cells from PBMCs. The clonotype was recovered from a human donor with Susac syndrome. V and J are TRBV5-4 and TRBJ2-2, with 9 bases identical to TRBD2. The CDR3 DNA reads TGTGCCAGCAGCCCCGGGGGCGGGAGGGCCACCGGGGAGCTGTTTTTT. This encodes CASSPGGGRATGELFF.